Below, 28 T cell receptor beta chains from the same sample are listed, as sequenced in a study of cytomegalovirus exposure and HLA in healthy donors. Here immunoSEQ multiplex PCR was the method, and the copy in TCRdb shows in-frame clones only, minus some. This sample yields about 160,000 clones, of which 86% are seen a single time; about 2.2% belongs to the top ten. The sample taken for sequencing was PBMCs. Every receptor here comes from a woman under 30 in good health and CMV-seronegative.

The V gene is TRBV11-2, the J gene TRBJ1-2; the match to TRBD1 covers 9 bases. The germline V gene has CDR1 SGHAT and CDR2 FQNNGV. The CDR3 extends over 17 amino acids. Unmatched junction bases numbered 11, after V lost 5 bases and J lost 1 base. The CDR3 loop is CASSPGQGNYLNYGYTF. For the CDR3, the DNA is TGTGCCAGCAGCCCAGGACAGGGGAATTACCTTAACTATGGCTACACCTTC.

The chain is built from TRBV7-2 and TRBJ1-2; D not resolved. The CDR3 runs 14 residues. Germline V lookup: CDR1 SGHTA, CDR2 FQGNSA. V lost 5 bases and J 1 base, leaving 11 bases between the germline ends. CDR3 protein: CASSPTDFNYGYTF. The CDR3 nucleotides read TGTGCCAGCAGCCCTACTGATTTTAACTATGGCTACACCTTC.

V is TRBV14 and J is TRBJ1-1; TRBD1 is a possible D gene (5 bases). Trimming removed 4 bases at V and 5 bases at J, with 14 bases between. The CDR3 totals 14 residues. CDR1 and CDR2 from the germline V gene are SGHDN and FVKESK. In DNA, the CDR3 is TGTGCCAGCAGCCTCGGGGGAGGAAGGACTGAAGCTTTCTTT. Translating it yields CASSLGGGRTEAFF.

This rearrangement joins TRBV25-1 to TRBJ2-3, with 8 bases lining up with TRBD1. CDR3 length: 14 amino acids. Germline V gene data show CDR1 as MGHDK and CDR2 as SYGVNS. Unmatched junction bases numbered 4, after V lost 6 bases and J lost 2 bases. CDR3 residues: CASSTGGPTDTQYF. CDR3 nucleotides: TGTGCCAGCAGCACAGGGGGACCCACAGATACGCAGTATTTT.

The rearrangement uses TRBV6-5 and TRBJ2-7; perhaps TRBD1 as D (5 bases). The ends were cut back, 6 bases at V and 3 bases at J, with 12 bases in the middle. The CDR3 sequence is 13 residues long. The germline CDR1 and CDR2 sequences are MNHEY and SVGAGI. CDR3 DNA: TGTGCCAGCAGCCGTGACAGTTTCTACGAGCAGTACTTC. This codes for CASSRDSFYEQYF.

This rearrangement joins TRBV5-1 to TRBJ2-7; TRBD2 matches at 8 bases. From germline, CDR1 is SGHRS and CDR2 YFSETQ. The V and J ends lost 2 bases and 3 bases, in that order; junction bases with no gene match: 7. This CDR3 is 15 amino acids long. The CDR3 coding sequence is TGCGCCAGCAGCTTTGGACTAGCCAATAACTACGAGCAGTACTTC. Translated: CASSFGLANNYEQYF.

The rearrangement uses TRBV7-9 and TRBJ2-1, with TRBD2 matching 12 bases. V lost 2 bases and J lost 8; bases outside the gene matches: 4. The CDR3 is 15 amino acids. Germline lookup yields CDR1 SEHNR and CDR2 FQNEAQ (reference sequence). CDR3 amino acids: CASSLSSGGVDEQFF. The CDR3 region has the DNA TGTGCCAGCAGCTTATCTAGCGGGGGGGTGGATGAGCAGTTCTTC.

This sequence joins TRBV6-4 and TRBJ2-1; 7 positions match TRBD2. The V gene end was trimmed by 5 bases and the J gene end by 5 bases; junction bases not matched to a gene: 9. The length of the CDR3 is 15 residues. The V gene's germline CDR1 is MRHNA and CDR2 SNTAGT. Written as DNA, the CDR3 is TGTGCCAGCAGTAGGTTTGCGGGGGAACACAATGAGCAGTTCTTC. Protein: CASSRFAGEHNEQFF.

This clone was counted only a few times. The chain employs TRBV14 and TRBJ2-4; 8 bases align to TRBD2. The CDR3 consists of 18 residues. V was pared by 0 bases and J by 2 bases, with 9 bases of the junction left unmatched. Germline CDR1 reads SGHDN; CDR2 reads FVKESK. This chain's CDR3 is CASSQEALGGDSKNIQYF. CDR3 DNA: TGTGCCAGCAGCCAAGAGGCCCTCGGGGGGGACTCCAAAAACATTCAGTACTTC.

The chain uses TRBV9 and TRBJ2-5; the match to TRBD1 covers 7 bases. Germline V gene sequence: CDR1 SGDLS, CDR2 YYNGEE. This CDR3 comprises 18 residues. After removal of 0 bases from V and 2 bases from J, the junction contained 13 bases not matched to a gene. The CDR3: CASSVDTLNLRGQETQYF. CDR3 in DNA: TGTGCCAGCAGCGTAGATACCCTAAACCTCAGGGGGCAAGAGACCCAGTACTTC.

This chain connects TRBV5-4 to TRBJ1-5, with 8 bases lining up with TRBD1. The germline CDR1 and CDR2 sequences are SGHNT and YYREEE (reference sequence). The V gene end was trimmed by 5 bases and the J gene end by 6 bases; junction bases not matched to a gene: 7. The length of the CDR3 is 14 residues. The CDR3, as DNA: TGTGCCAGCAGTCTCGGACAGGGTGGTCAGCCCCAGCATTTT. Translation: CASSLGQGGQPQHF. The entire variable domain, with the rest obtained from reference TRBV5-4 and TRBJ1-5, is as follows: ETGVTQSPTHLIKTRGQQVTLRCSSQSGHNTVSWYQQALGQGPQFIFQYYREEENGRGNFPPRFSGLQFPNYSSELNVNALELDDSALYLCASSLGQGGQPQHFGDGTRLSIL.

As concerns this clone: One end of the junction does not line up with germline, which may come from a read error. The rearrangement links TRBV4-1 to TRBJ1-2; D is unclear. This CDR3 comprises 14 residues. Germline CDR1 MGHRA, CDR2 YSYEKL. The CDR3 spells CASSQFDGYDGCTF. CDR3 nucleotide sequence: TGCGCCAGCAGCCAATTCGACGGGTACGATGGCTGCACCTTC.

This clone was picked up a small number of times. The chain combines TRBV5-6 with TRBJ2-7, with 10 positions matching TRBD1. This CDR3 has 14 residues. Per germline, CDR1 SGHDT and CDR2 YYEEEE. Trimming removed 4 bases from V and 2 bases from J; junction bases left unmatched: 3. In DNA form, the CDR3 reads TGTGCCAGCAGCGCTGGGACAGGGGCCTACGAGCAGTACTTC. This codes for CASSAGTGAYEQYF.

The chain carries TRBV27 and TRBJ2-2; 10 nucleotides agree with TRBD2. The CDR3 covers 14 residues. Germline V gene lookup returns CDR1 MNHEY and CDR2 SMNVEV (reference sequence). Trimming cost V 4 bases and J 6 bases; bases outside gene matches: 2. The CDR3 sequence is CASSSLAGAGELFF. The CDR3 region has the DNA TGTGCCAGCAGTTCCCTAGCGGGAGCCGGGGAGCTGTTTTTT.

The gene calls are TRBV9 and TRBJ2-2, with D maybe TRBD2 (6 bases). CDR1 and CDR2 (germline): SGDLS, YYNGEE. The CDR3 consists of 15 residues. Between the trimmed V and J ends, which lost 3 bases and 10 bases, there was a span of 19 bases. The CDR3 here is CASSALPGLEEELFF. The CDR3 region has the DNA TGTGCCAGCAGCGCCCTCCCGGGACTCGAAGAGGAGCTGTTTTTT.

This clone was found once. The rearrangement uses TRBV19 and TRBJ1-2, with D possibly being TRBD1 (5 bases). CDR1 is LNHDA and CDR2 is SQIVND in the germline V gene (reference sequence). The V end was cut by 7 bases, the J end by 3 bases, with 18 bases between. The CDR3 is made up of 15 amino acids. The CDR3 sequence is CASTLPGGSDYGYTF. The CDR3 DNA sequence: TGTGCCAGTACCCTACCGGGGGGGTCCGACTATGGCTACACCTTC.

CDR3 sequence reads: CASSLPGQEALYGYTF. In DNA form, the CDR3 reads TGCGCCAGCAGCTTACCCGGACAGGAGGCCCTCTATGGCTACACCTTC. V gene TRBV5-1 combines with J gene TRBJ1-2, with TRBD1 identical over 7 bases. CDR1 and CDR2 from the germline V gene are SGHRS and YFSETQ. The CDR3 has 16 residues. Losses at the gene ends were 2 bases for V and 4 bases for J; bases not matched to a gene: 11.

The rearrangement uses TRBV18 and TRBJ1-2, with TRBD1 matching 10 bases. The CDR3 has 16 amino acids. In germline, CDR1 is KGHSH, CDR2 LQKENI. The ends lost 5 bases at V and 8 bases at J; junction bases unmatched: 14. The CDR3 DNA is TGTGCCAGCTCAAGCGATATTAAGGGACAGGGGAACGGCTACACCTTC. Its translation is CASSSDIKGQGNGYTF.

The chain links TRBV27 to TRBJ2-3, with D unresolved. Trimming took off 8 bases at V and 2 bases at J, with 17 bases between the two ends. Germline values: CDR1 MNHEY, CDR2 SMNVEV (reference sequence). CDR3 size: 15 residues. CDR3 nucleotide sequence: TGTGCCAGCTCTAGGATGGGTCAGTTCACAGATACGCAGTATTTT. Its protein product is CASSRMGQFTDTQYF.

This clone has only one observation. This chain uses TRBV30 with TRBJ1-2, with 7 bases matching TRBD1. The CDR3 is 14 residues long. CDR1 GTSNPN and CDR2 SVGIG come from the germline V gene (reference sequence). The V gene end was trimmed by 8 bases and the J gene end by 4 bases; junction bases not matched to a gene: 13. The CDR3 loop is CARSQQGIVYGYTF. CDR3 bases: TGTGCCCGATCTCAACAGGGGATTGTCTATGGCTACACCTTC.

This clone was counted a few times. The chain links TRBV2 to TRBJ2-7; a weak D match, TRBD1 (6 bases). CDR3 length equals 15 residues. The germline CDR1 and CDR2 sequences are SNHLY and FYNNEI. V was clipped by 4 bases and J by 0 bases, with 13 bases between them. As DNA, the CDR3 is TGTGCCAGCAGTGGGGACATACCGAGCTCCTACGAGCAGTACTTC. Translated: CASSGDIPSSYEQYF.

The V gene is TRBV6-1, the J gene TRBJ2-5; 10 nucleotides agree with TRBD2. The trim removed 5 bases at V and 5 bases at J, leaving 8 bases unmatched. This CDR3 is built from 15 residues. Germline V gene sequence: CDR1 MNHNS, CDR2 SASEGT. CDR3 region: CASSSLSGRRETQYF. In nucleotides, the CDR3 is TGTGCCAGCAGTTCCCTTAGCGGGAGGCGGGAGACCCAGTACTTC.

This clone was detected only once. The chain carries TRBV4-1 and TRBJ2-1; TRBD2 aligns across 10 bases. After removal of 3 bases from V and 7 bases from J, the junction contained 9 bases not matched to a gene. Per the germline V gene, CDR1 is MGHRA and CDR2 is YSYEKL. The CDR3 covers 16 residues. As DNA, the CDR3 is TGCGCCAGCAGCCACCCCGGGAGCGGGAGGGATAATGAGCAGTTCTTC. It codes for CASSHPGSGRDNEQFF.

The CDR3: CAWSPLAGEVETQYF. For the CDR3, the DNA is TGTGCCTGGAGTCCGCTAGCGGGGGAGGTGGAGACCCAGTACTTC. The chain combines TRBV30 with TRBJ2-5; 10 nucleotides line up with TRBD2. Germline lookup yields CDR1 GTSNPN and CDR2 SVGIG (reference sequence). V lost 2 bases to trimming and J lost 5 bases; unmatched junction nucleotides: 8. This CDR3 region has 15 residues.

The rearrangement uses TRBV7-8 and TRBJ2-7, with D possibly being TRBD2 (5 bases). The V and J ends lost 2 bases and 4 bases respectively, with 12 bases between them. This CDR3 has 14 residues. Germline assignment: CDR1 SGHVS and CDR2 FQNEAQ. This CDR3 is CASSLSGRGYEQYF. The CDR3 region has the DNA TGTGCCAGCAGCTTAAGTGGGAGAGGGTACGAGCAGTACTTC.

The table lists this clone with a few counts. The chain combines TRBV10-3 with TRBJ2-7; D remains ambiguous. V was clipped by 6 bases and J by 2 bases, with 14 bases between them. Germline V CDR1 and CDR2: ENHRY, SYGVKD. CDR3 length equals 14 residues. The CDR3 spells CAISRYESPYEQYF. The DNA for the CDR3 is TGTGCCATCAGCAGATACGAATCCCCCTACGAGCAGTACTTC.

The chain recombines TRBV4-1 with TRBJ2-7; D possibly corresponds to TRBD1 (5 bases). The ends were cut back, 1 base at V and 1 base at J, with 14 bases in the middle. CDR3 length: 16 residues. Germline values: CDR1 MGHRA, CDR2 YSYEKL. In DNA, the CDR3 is TGCGCCAGCAGCCAAGGGCGGCAGGGCACGTCCTACGAGCAGTACTTC. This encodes CASSQGRQGTSYEQYF.

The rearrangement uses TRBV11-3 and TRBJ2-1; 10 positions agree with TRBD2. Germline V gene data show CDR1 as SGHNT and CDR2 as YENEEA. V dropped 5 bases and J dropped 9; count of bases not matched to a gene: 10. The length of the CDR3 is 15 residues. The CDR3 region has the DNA TGTGCCAGCAGCCACTACGGGACTAGCGATGGTGAGCAGTTCTTC. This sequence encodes CASSHYGTSDGEQFF.